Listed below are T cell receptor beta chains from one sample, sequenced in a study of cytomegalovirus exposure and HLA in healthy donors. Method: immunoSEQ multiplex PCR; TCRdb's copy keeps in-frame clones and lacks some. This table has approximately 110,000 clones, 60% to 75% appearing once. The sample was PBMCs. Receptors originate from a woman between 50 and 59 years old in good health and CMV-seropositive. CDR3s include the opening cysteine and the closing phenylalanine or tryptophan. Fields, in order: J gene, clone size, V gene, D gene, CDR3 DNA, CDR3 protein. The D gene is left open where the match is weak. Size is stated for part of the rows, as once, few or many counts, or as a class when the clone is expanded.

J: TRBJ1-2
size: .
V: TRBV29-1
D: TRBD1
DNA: TGCAGCGTTGGGACAGGGGGCGAAATCCCCTATGGCTACACCTTC
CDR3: CSVGTGGEIPYGYTF

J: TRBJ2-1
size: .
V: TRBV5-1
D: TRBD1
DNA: TGCGCCAGCAGCCCCGGGACAGGCTCCAATGAGCAGTTCTTC
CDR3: CASSPGTGSNEQFF

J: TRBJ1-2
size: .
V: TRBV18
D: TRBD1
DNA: TGTGCCAGCTCACCTCCGGGACAGCCTTATGGCTACACCTTC
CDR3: CASSPPGQPYGYTF

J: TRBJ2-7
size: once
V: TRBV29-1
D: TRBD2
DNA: TGCAGCGTTGCCCCGCGTCGTCAGCGGGGGGCCTCCTACGAGCAGTACTTC
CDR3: CSVAPRRQRGASYEQYF

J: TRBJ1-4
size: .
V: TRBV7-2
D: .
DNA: TGTGCCAGCAGCCTTCTTGGGCCCGGGGCTAATGAAAAACTGTTTTTT
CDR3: CASSLLGPGANEKLFF

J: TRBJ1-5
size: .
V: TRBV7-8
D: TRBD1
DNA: TGTGCCAGCAGCTCCTGGACAGGGAATAGCAATCAGCCCCAGCATTTT
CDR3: CASSSWTGNSNQPQHF

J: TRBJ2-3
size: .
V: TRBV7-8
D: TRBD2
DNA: TGTGCCAGCACCAGACGAGCGGGGGGAGGCACAGATACGCAGTATTTT
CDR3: CASTRRAGGGTDTQYF

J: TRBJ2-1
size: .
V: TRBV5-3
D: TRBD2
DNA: TGTGCCAGAAGCTTGGGGGGACTAGCGGGGGGGCGGTCCTACAATGAGCAGTTCTTC
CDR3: CARSLGGLAGGRSYNEQFF

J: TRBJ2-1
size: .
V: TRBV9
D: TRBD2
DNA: TGTGCCAGCAGCGTAGGGGAGCGGGGCAGTGAGCAGTTCTTC
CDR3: CASSVGERGSEQFF

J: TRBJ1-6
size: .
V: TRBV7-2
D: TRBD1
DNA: TGTGCCAGCAGAAGCGGGACAGGGAATTCACCCCTCCACTTT
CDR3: CASRSGTGNSPLHF

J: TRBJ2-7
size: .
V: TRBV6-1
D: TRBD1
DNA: TGTGCCAGCAGGGTCGGACAGGGAAACGACTACGAGCAGTACTTC
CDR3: CASRVGQGNDYEQYF

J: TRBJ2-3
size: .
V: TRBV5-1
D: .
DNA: TGCGCCAGCAGCTTGGGTTTAACAGATACGCAGTATTTT
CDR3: CASSLGLTDTQYF

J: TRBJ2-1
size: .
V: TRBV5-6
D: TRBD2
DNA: TGTGCCAGCAGCCGCTGGGGGGGAAAAGGTGGGGGTGAGCAGTTCTTC
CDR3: CASSRWGGKGGGEQFF

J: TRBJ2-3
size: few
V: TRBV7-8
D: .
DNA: TGTGCCAGCAGCTTCAGGGGTCCGAGCACAGATACGCAGTATTTT
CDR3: CASSFRGPSTDTQYF

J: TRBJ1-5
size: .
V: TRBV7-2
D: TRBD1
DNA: TGTGCCAGCAGTTTTGACAGGGCTCAGCCCCAGCATTTT
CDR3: CASSFDRAQPQHF

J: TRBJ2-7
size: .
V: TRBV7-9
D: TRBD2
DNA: TGTGCCAGCAGCCGAACCGCGGGGGGGCTTTACGAGCAGTACTTC
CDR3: CASSRTAGGLYEQYF

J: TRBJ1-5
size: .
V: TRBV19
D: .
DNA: TGTGCCAGTAGTATAAGCGGGGGCCAGGAGCCCCAGCATTTT
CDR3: CASSISGGQEPQHF

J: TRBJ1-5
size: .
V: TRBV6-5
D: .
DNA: TGTGCCAGCAGTTTGGGGCAATACAATCAGCCCCAGCATTTT
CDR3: CASSLGQYNQPQHF

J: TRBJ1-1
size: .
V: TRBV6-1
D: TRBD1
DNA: TGTGCCAGCAGGGACAGGGGCGCGAGAACTGAAGCTTTCTTT
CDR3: CASRDRGARTEAFF

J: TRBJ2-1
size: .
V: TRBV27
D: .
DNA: TGTGCCAGCAGTTTATTAAGGAGCTCCTACAATGAGCAGTTCTTC
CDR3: CASSLLRSSYNEQFF

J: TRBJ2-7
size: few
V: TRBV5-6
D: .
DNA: TGTGCCAGCCGCTCCCGGGACTCCTACGAGCAGTACTTC
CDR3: CASRSRDSYEQYF

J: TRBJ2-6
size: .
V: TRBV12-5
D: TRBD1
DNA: TGTGCTAGTGGTCCGCCTGACAGGGCTGGGGCCAACGTCCTGACTTTC
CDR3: CASGPPDRAGANVLTF

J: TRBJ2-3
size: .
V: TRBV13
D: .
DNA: TGTGCCAGCAGCTTAGGAGTGGGCCTCACAGATACGCAGTATTTT
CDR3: CASSLGVGLTDTQYF

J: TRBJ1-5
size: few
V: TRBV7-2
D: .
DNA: TGTGCCAGCAGCCTAAGCCGGGGAATGGGTCAGCCCCAGCATTTT
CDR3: CASSLSRGMGQPQHF

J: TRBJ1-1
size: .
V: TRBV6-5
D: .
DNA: TGTGCCAGCAGTTATCTTTTCTCAGGGTCAATCCTTGAAGCTTTCTTT
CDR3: CASSYLFSGSILEAFF

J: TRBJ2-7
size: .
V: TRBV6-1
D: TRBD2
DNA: TGTGCCAGCAGTGAGCCCGGGCGGGGGGGTTCCTACGAGCAGTACTTC
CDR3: CASSEPGRGGSYEQYF

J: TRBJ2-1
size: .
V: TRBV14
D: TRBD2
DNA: TGTGCCAGCAGCCAAGAAGCGGGGGCCTCCTACAATGAGCAGTTCTTC
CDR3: CASSQEAGASYNEQFF

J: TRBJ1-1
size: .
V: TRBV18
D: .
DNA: TGTGCCAGCTCACCAAGGGAGTCCGAAGCTTTCTTT
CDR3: CASSPRESEAFF

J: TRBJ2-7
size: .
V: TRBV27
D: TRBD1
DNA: TGTGCCAGTGCACAGGGGGCTATCTACGAGCAGTACTTC
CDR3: CASAQGAIYEQYF

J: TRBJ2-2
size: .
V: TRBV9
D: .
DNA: TGTGCCAGCAGCGTAGTCCCTCTGGCCGCCGAAGCGTGGAGGACCGGGGAGCTGTTTTTT
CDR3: CASSVVPLAAEAWRTGELFF

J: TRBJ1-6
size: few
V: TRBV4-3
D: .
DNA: TGCGCCAGCAGCCGTCAGGTGGGAGACAATTCACCCCTCCACTTT
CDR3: CASSRQVGDNSPLHF

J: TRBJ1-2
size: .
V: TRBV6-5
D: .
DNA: TGTGCCAGCAGTTACGCAGCTAACTATGGCTACACCTTC
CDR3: CASSYAANYGYTF

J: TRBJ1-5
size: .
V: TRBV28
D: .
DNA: TGTGCCAGCAGTTTAGGGGGGGCGATCAATCAGCCCCAGCATTTT
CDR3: CASSLGGAINQPQHF

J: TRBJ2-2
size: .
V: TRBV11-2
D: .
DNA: TGTGCCAGCAGGCCTAGCTCGGCCGGGGAGCTGTTTTTT
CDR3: CASRPSSAGELFF

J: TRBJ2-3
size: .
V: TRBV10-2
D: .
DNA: TGCGCCAGCACCCTAGCGCGAGATACGCAGTATTTT
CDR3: CASTLARDTQYF

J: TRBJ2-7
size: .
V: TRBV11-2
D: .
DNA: TGTGCCAGCAGCCGCGAAGGGAGCGAGCAGTACTTC
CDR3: CASSREGSEQYF

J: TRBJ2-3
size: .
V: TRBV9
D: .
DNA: TGTGCCAGCAGTCCGGGACAAAGCACAGATACGCAGTATTTT
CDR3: CASSPGQSTDTQYF

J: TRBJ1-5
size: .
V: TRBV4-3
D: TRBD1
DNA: TGCGCCAGCAGCCAAGCGGCCGCTCCAGGGGGGAGTCAGCCCCAGCATTTT
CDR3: CASSQAAAPGGSQPQHF

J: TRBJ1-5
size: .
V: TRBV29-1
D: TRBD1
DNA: TGCAGCGTGGCCAGGGACAGTAATCAGCCCCAGCATTTT
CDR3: CSVARDSNQPQHF

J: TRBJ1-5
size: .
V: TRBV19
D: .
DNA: TGTGCCAGTAGTATGGAAGGAGACTTCAATCAGCCCCAGCATTTT
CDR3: CASSMEGDFNQPQHF

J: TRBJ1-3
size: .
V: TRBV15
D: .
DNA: TGTGCCACCAGCAGCGATTCGGGTGAGCACTCTGGAAACACCATATATTTT
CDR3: CATSSDSGEHSGNTIYF

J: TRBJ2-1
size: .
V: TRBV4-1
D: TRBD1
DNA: TGCGCCAGCAGCTCGGCCGGGACAGGGAGATCTAATGAGCAGTTCTTC
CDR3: CASSSAGTGRSNEQFF

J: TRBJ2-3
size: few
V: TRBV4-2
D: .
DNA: TGTGCCAGCAGCCAAGAGTACTACCTTACGGTCACAGATACGCAGTATTTT
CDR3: CASSQEYYLTVTDTQYF

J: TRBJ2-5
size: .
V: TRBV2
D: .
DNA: TGTGCCAGCTCACGGGGAGAGACCCAGTACTTC
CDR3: CASSRGETQYF

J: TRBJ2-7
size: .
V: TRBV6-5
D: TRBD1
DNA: TGTGCCAGCAGGGGGACAGGGGGGTTTTGGGAGCAGTACTTC
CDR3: CASRGTGGFWEQYF

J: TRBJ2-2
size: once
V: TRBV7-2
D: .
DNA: TGTGCCAGCAGCGAACAGGGAACGAACACCGGGGAGCTGTTTTTT
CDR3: CASSEQGTNTGELFF

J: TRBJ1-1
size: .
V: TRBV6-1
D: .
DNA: TGTGCCAGCACCCCTCCCGGGGTCCCCACTGAAGCTTTCTTT
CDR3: CASTPPGVPTEAFF